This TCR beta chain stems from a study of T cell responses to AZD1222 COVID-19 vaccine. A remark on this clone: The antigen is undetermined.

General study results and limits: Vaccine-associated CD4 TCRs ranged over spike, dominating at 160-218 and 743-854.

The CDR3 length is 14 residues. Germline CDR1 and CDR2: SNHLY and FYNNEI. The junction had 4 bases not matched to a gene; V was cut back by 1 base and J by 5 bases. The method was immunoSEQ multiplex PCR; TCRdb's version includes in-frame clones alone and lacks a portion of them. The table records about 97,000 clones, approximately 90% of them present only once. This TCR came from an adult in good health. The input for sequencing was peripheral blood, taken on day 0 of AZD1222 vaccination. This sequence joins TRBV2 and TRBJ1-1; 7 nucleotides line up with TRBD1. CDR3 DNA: TGTGCCAGCAGTGAAGACAGGGGAGTTACTGAAGCTTTCTTT. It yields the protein CASSEDRGVTEAFF.